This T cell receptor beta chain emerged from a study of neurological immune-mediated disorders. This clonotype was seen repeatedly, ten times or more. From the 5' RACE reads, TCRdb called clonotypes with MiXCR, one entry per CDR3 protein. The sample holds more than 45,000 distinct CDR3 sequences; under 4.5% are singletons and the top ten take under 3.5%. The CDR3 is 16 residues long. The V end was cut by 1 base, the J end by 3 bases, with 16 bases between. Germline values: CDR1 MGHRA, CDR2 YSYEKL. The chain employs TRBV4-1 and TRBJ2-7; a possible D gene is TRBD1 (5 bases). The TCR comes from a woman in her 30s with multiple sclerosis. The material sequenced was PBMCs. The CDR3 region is CASSQGRALGLYEQYF. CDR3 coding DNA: TGCGCCAGCAGCCAAGGCCGGGCCCTGGGGCTCTACGAGCAGTACTTC.